This is a list of T cell receptor beta chains from one sample in a study of sequential checkpoint blockade in melanoma. The method was immunoSEQ multiplex PCR; TCRdb's version includes in-frame clones alone and lacks a portion of them. The sample yields 2,000 to 3,000 clones, 20% to 25% seen once. Sequences were derived from tumor tissue (inferred from file names), sampled from a patient given nivolumab and ipilimumab in sequence. The source is a human donor with melanoma. Each CDR3 is given with its conserved first and last residue. A D gene is named only where the DNA matches it firmly. Clone size is not always given. Where it is, it says once, few, many or a class for expanded clones.

. | TRBJ1-1 | TRBV6-8 | . | CASSDGGGADTEAFF | TGTGCCAGCAGTGACGGCGGGGGCGCGGACACTGAAGCTTTCTTT
. | TRBJ1-5 | TRBV6-8 | . | CASSQQESRPQHF | TGTGCCAGCAGTCAACAGGAGTCACGGCCCCAGCATTTT
few | TRBJ2-2 | TRBV29-1 | . | CSGIRANTGELFF | TGCAGCGGAATACGCGCGAACACCGGGGAGCTGTTTTTT
many | TRBJ1-1 | TRBV11-3 | TRBD1 | CASSPGTENTEAFF | TGTGCCAGCAGCCCGGGGACAGAGAACACTGAAGCTTTCTTT
few | TRBJ2-3 | TRBV9 | TRBD2 | CASSVPGGRTTDTQYF | TGTGCCAGCAGCGTCCCGGGGGGGAGGACCACAGATACGCAGTATTTT
. | TRBJ1-5 | TRBV4-1 | . | CASSQEKVGRPQHF | TGCGCCAGCAGCCAAGAGAAAGTGGGGAGGCCCCAGCATTTT
few | TRBJ2-2 | TRBV4-1 | TRBD2 | CASSQDRSLAGGSGELFF | TGCGCCAGCAGCCAAGATCGGTCCCTAGCGGGAGGGTCCGGGGAGCTGTTTTTT
few | TRBJ2-1 | TRBV15 | . | CATSREELGSYNEQFF | TGTGCCACCAGCAGAGAGGAGTTGGGCTCCTACAATGAGCAGTTCTTC
. | TRBJ1-2 | TRBV11-3 | . | CASSRRVSDYGYTF | TGTGCCAGCAGCCGCAGGGTTTCTGACTATGGCTACACCTTC
. | TRBJ1-3 | TRBV5-1 | . | CASSLSVAGVNSGNTIYF | TGCGCCAGCAGCTTGTCGGTGGCGGGAGTTAACTCTGGAAACACCATATATTTT
few | TRBJ1-6 | TRBV11-3 | . | CASSLDRLGAPLHF | TGTGCCAGCAGCTTAGATCGTCTGGGGGCACCCCTCCACTTT
. | TRBJ2-1 | TRBV12-5 | TRBD1 | CASGLRDRVDEQFF | TGTGCTAGTGGTTTAAGGGACAGGGTCGATGAGCAGTTCTTC
few | TRBJ1-1 | TRBV6-8 | . | CASIGWMNTEAFF | TGTGCCAGCATTGGGTGGATGAACACTGAAGCTTTCTTT
few | TRBJ2-5 | TRBV10-2 | . | CASSGGDNPSETQYF | TGCGCCAGCAGTGGGGGAGACAACCCTTCAGAGACCCAGTACTTC
. | TRBJ2-1 | TRBV12-5 | . | CASGMTPDEQFF | TGTGCTAGTGGTATGACCCCCGATGAGCAGTTCTTC
few | TRBJ1-1 | TRBV6-8 | TRBD1 | CASSQDRGQSREAFF | TGTGCCAGCAGCCAGGACAGGGGGCAAAGTCGTGAAGCTTTCTTT
. | TRBJ1-2 | TRBV6-8 | TRBD1 | CASSSGGWYGYTF | TGTGCCAGCAGTTCAGGGGGCTGGTATGGCTACACCTTC
. | TRBJ2-7 | TRBV18 | . | CASSNRQGPSYEQYF | TGTGCCAGCTCTAATAGGCAGGGCCCTTCATACGAGCAGTACTTC
few | TRBJ2-2 | TRBV6-8 | TRBD2 | CASSSPRGLAGFTGELFF | TGTGCCAGCAGTTCACCCAGGGGACTAGCGGGCTTTACCGGGGAGCTGTTTTTT
few | TRBJ1-5 | TRBV15 | TRBD1 | CATSRDRQGAGQPQHF | TGTGCCACCAGCAGGGACCGACAGGGGGCCGGTCAGCCCCAGCATTTT
once | TRBJ1-3 | TRBV5-1 | TRBD1 | CASRQRQGYAGNTIYF | TGCGCCAGCAGACAACGACAGGGATACGCTGGAAACACCATATATTTT
few | TRBJ2-6 | TRBV30 | . | CATDRYSGANVLTF | TGTGCCACCGACAGGTACTCTGGGGCCAACGTCCTGACTTTC
many | TRBJ2-5 | TRBV11-3 | . | CASSLVGAGLQETQYF | TGTGCCAGCAGCCTTGTAGGCGCAGGGTTGCAAGAGACCCAGTACTTC
medium-sized | TRBJ2-2 | TRBV11-3 | TRBD2 | CASSPSGGADGELFF | TGTGCCAGCAGCCCTAGCGGGGGGGCCGACGGGGAGCTGTTTTTT
large | TRBJ2-2 | TRBV29-1 | . | CSVVRVNTGELFF | TGCAGCGTTGTTCGGGTTAACACCGGGGAGCTGTTTTTT
few | TRBJ1-1 | TRBV5-1 | . | CASSLVDRMNTEAFF | TGCGCCAGCAGCTTGGTGGACAGAATGAACACTGAAGCTTTCTTT
. | TRBJ1-3 | TRBV19 | . | CASTGRVSGNTIYF | TGTGCCAGTACCGGGAGGGTCTCTGGAAACACCATATATTTT
few | TRBJ1-1 | TRBV23-1 | . | CASSLGRSTEAFF | TGCGCCAGCAGCTTAGGCAGGAGCACTGAAGCTTTCTTT
. | TRBJ2-1 | TRBV19 | TRBD2 | CASSISSGTFF | TGTGCCAGTAGTATTTCTAGCGGCACGTTCTTC
medium-sized | TRBJ1-1 | TRBV6-7 | . | CASSVNTEAFF | TGTGCCAGCAGTGTGAACACTGAAGCTTTCTTT
few | TRBJ1-6 | TRBV12-5 | . | CASTREGLYNSPLHF | TGTGCCAGCACCAGAGAGGGGCTCTATAATTCACCCCTCCACTTT
many | TRBJ2-2 | TRBV7-8 | . | CASSFSTTGELFF | TGTGCCAGCAGCTTTTCAACCACCGGGGAGCTGTTTTTT
few | TRBJ2-5 | TRBV5-1 | TRBD1 | CASSLESTGPQETQYF | TGCGCCAGCAGCTTGGAGTCGACAGGGCCCCAAGAGACCCAGTACTTC
. | TRBJ1-1 | TRBV9 | . | CASSEDGTSEAFF | TGTGCCAGCAGTGAAGACGGAACTAGTGAAGCTTTCTTT
. | TRBJ2-5 | TRBV6-8 | TRBD1 | CASTSTGGETQYF | TGTGCCAGCACCTCGACAGGGGGGGAGACCCAGTACTTC
once | TRBJ2-1 | TRBV10-2 | TRBD2 | CASNGRGSYNEQFF | TGCGCCAGCAACGGGAGGGGTTCCTACAATGAGCAGTTCTTC
few | TRBJ2-1 | TRBV6-8 | . | CAISPHDQDRHNEQFF | TGTGCCATCAGTCCTCACGACCAAGACAGACACAATGAGCAGTTCTTC
medium-sized | TRBJ1-1 | TRBV12-2 | . | CATGQAGSGPEAFF | TGTGCCACCGGACAGGCAGGCTCTGGGCCTGAAGCTTTCTTT
few | TRBJ2-2 | TRBV6-8 | TRBD1 | CAIHKAGGAYTGELFF | TGTGCCATCCACAAGGCAGGGGGCGCCTACACCGGGGAGCTGTTTTTT
medium-sized | TRBJ1-2 | TRBV9 | TRBD1 | CASSTGGANYGYTF | TGTGCCAGCAGCACAGGGGGCGCTAACTATGGCTACACCTTC
medium-sized | TRBJ2-5 | TRBV6-8 | . | CASTKGGSRETQYF | TGTGCCAGCACCAAGGGGGGCTCTCGGGAGACCCAGTACTTC
. | TRBJ1-1 | TRBV18 | TRBD1 | CASSLAGTGIVGTEAFF | TGTGCCAGCTCATTAGCCGGGACAGGAATCGTCGGCACTGAAGCTTTCTTT
medium-sized | TRBJ2-1 | TRBV6-8 | . | CASSEELSAYNEQFF | TGTGCCAGCAGTGAGGAGCTATCAGCCTACAATGAGCAGTTCTTC